This is a list of T cell receptor beta chains from one sample in a study of cytomegalovirus exposure and HLA in healthy donors. Produced via immunoSEQ multiplex PCR; TCRdb's table is partial and in-frame only. Among 150,000 to 200,000 clones listed, approximately 88% were seen once. Sample: PBMCs. All receptors derive from a man aged 18-30 years in good health and CMV-seropositive. The CDR3 runs from the conserved cysteine through the conserved F or W. A D gene is named only where the DNA matches it firmly. Expanded clones get a size class; other rows say once, few or many, or leave the size out.

TRBV27	TRBJ2-7	TRBD2	NA	TGTGCCAGCAGTTTTACCGGACTAGCGAGTACCTACGAGCAGTACTTC	CASSFTGLASTYEQYF
TRBV27	TRBJ1-2	TRBD1	few	TGTGCCAGCAGTCAACTACAGGGGTCGGAGGGCTACACCTTC	CASSQLQGSEGYTF
TRBV7-9	TRBJ2-7	NA	NA	TGTGCCAGCAGCTTAGGGGGCGGCGGGCAGTACTTC	CASSLGGGGQYF
TRBV6-5	TRBJ2-7	TRBD2	NA	TGTGCCAGCAGTTTCCCCGGGGGGGAGCAGTACTTC	CASSFPGGEQYF
TRBV6-5	TRBJ1-5	NA	NA	TGTGCCAGCGGAGGAGGGAGCAATCAGCCCCAGCATTTT	CASGGGSNQPQHF
TRBV27	TRBJ2-2	TRBD2	NA	TGTGCCAGCAGTACCCCCCGCGCGAGGGACTACCCGAGAAAAACCGGGGAGCTGTTTTTT	CASSTPRARDYPRKTGELFF
TRBV11-1	TRBJ2-7	TRBD2	NA	TGTGCCAGCAGCCCTGGGACTAGCGGATACGAGCAGTACTTC	CASSPGTSGYEQYF
TRBV30	TRBJ1-1	NA	NA	TGTGCCTGGTTAAGGACGGGAACTTTTAACACTGAAGCTTTCTTT	CAWLRTGTFNTEAFF
TRBV7-8	TRBJ2-2	TRBD1	NA	TGTGCCAGCAGCCACAGGGACAGGGAGACCGGGGAGCTGTTTTTT	CASSHRDRETGELFF
TRBV9	TRBJ1-5	NA	NA	TGTGCCAGCAGCGTGAATACTAATAGCAATCAGCCCCAGCATTTT	CASSVNTNSNQPQHF
TRBV7-2	TRBJ2-1	NA	NA	TGTGCCAGCAGCCGCCGTGGGGCTGAGCAGTTCTTC	CASSRRGAEQFF
TRBV11-3	TRBJ2-2	NA	NA	TGTGCCAGCAGCCCCCGGACTATGGGGGAGCTGTTTTTT	CASSPRTMGELFF
TRBV6-6	TRBJ1-2	NA	NA	TGTGCCAGCATCCAGTCCTCCTTGGGCTACACCTTC	CASIQSSLGYTF
TRBV11-3	TRBJ1-1	NA	few	TGTGCCAGCAGTTTCGGAGGGGTGAACACTGAAGCTTTCTTT	CASSFGGVNTEAFF
TRBV27	TRBJ1-1	TRBD1	NA	TGTGCCAGCAGTTTAGGGCCAGGGGGCCGGGACACTGAAGCTTTCTTT	CASSLGPGGRDTEAFF
TRBV19	TRBJ1-2	NA	NA	TGTGCCAGTAGTATGACAGGCGCCTATGGCTACACCTTC	CASSMTGAYGYTF
TRBV6-4	TRBJ2-1	TRBD2	NA	TGTGCCAGCAGTGGAAGGATAGCGGGAGCCATATCCTACAATGAGCAGTTCTTC	CASSGRIAGAISYNEQFF
TRBV27	TRBJ1-1	NA	NA	TGTGCCAGCAGTACAGGGTTTTACACTGAAGCTTTCTTT	CASSTGFYTEAFF
TRBV6-6	TRBJ2-2	NA	NA	TGTGCCAGCAGTAGACAAACAAGCACCGGGGAGCTGTTTTTT	CASSRQTSTGELFF
TRBV30	TRBJ2-1	TRBD2	NA	TGTGCCTGGAGTGTACTAGCGGGAGTGGGTGAGCAGTTCTTC	CAWSVLAGVGEQFF
TRBV6-5	TRBJ1-1	NA	NA	TGTGCCAGCAGTTACTCGATCGGGGGGTTCCCTGAAGCTTTCTTT	CASSYSIGGFPEAFF
TRBV30	TRBJ1-2	NA	many	TGTGCCTGGAGAAGGTCACTAGAGGATGGCTACACCTTC	CAWRRSLEDGYTF
TRBV5-4	TRBJ1-5	NA	NA	TGTGCCAGCAGCTTGGACGAGGGTCAGCCCCAGCATTTT	CASSLDEGQPQHF
TRBV27	TRBJ1-2	TRBD1	NA	TGTGCCAGCAGTTTATCGGGGACAGGCTTCTATGGCTACACCTTC	CASSLSGTGFYGYTF
TRBV14	TRBJ2-7	TRBD2	few	TGTGCCAGCAGCCATCGTGCTCTAGCGGGCTACGAGCAGTACTTC	CASSHRALAGYEQYF
TRBV27	TRBJ2-3	NA	NA	TGTGCCAGCAGTTCTATGGCGGGACTCACAGATACGCAGTATTTT	CASSSMAGLTDTQYF
TRBV29-1	TRBJ2-1	TRBD2	NA	TGCAGCGTTGGCTGGCTAGCGGGAGGGAGCAATGAGCAGTTCTTC	CSVGWLAGGSNEQFF
TRBV27	TRBJ2-1	NA	once	TGTGCCAGCAGTACACGACTAGTCAATGAGCAGTTCTTC	CASSTRLVNEQFF
TRBV9	TRBJ2-7	TRBD1	once	TGTGCCAGCAGCGTAGATGGACAGGGGTTGGTCGAGCAGTACTTC	CASSVDGQGLVEQYF
TRBV9	TRBJ2-3	NA	once	TGTGCCAGCAGCGTGGCGGGATACACAGATACGCAGTATTTT	CASSVAGYTDTQYF
TRBV15	TRBJ2-1	TRBD2	NA	TGTGCCACCAGCTCCCGGGGGGGATCTAGTGTCAATGAGCAGTTCTTC	CATSSRGGSSVNEQFF
TRBV15	TRBJ2-6	NA	NA	TGTGCCACCAGCAGAGAGGGGGCCACTGGGGCCAACGTCCTGACTTTC	CATSREGATGANVLTF
TRBV11-3	TRBJ2-7	TRBD1	NA	TGTGCCAGCAGCTTATTGGACAGGGGGCGTCGGGCCCGAAACTTC	CASSLLDRGRRARNF
TRBV5-1	TRBJ2-7	NA	NA	TGCGCCAGCAGCCCCTCAGTTCGGGCGACTAAGGCTACTTACGAGCAGTACTTC	CASSPSVRATKATYEQYF
TRBV2	TRBJ2-2	TRBD1	NA	TGTGCCAGCAGCGCCGGGACAGCGAACACCGGGGAGCTGTTTTTT	CASSAGTANTGELFF
TRBV15	TRBJ2-1	NA	many	TGTGCCACCAGCAGAGACGGGGAAGTCGATGAGCAGTTCTTC	CATSRDGEVDEQFF
TRBV6-1	TRBJ1-4	NA	NA	TGTGCCAGCAGTGTAGAAACTAATGAAAAACTGTTTTTT	CASSVETNEKLFF
TRBV30	TRBJ2-7	NA	NA	TGTGCCTGGAGCCTTGGGGCAGGGGGGTACGAGCAGTACTTC	CAWSLGAGGYEQYF
TRBV7-8	TRBJ1-4	NA	NA	TGTGCCAGCAGCACCAGGTGGTGGCATTCGGAAGAAAAACTGTTTTTT	CASSTRWWHSEEKLFF
TRBV27	TRBJ2-7	NA	NA	TGTGCCAGCAGCATAAAACCCGGGACAAGGTCCTACGAGCAGTACTTC	CASSIKPGTRSYEQYF